A single sample is the source of the 7 T cell receptor beta chains below, sequenced in a study of blood T cell repertoires in COVID-19. Generated by immunoSEQ multiplex PCR, the TCRdb table keeps only in-frame clones and is missing some. The top ten clones hold 2.7% of a sample with 74,000 or so clones, approximately 90% of them seen once. The specimen sequenced was peripheral blood. The receptor source for this set is a man aged 50 or older with acute or convalescent COVID-19.

The chain carries TRBV6-5 and TRBJ1-1; TRBD1 aligns across 9 bases. V was clipped by 2 bases and J by 7 bases; unmatched bases: 8. The CDR3 is 15 residues long. Germline V gene sequence: CDR1 MNHEY, CDR2 SVGAGI. The CDR3 reads CASSYDIGQGLEAFF. In nucleotides, the CDR3 is TGTGCCAGCAGTTACGACATAGGACAGGGGCTTGAAGCTTTCTTT.

V is TRBV19 and J is TRBJ2-2; D unclear. Germline V gene sequence: CDR1 LNHDA, CDR2 SQIVND (reference sequence). The CDR3 runs 15 residues. V lost 2 bases, J lost 1 base, and 8 bases lay in between. The DNA for the CDR3 is TGTGCCAGTAGTATATTTTCCGGGAACACCGGGGAGCTGTTTTTT. As protein: CASSIFSGNTGELFF.

The chain joins TRBV6-5 to TRBJ2-1; D possibly corresponds to TRBD2 (6 bases). V gave up 7 bases and J gave up 10 bases, with 8 bases separating them. Per germline, CDR1 MNHEY and CDR2 SVGAGI. The CDR3 loop spans 10 amino acids. The CDR3 loop reads CASTGVEQFF. The CDR3 region has the DNA TGTGCCAGCACGGGGGTCGAGCAGTTCTTC.

The gene calls are TRBV5-1 and TRBJ2-2; 10 positions match TRBD1. V was clipped by 4 bases and J by 9 bases; unmatched bases: 9. Germline CDR1 SGHRS, CDR2 YFSETQ. The CDR3 length is 15 residues. The CDR3 region is CASSLRGTGDRELFF. In DNA form, the CDR3 reads TGCGCCAGCAGCCTACGGGGGACAGGGGACAGGGAGCTGTTTTTT.

This clone has more than one count but fewer than ten. The gene calls are TRBV5-6 and TRBJ1-6; unclear D gene. V lost 3 bases, J lost 2 bases, and 12 bases lay in between. The CDR3 consists of 16 residues. Germline-derived CDR1 and CDR2 are SGHDT and YYEEEE. CDR3 DNA: TGTGCCAGCAGCTGGTCCTTGGAGGCCTATAATTCACCCCTCCACTTT. It is translated as CASSWSLEAYNSPLHF. Full variable domain (remainder filled in from reference TRBV5-6 and TRBJ1-6): DAGVTQSPTHLIKTRGQQVTLRCSPKSGHDTVSWYQQALGQGPQFIFQYYEEEERQRGNFPDRFSGHQFPNYSSELNVNALLLGDSALYLCASSWSLEAYNSPLHFGNGTRLTVT.

This sequence joins TRBV11-3 and TRBJ2-3; TRBD2 aligns across 10 bases. This CDR3 comprises 16 residues. Losses at the gene ends were 1 base for V and 4 bases for J; bases not matched to a gene: 5. The germline V gene encodes CDR1 SGHNT and CDR2 YENEEA. CDR3 in amino acids: CASSLGLAGAADTQYF. The CDR3 region has the DNA TGTGCCAGCAGCTTAGGGCTAGCGGGAGCGGCAGATACGCAGTATTTT.

This clone was counted between two and nine times. The chain carries TRBV18 and TRBJ2-1; 9 bases align to TRBD2. Looked up from germline, CDR1 is KGHSH and CDR2 is LQKENI. With 0 bases clipped from V and 6 bases from J, the junction kept 3 bases outside the gene matches. The CDR3 is 15 amino acids. For the CDR3, the DNA is TGTGCCAGCTCACCACCGCTAGCGGGGATCAATGAGCAGTTCTTC. This sequence encodes CASSPPLAGINEQFF.